The present T cell receptor beta chain was sequenced within a study of identifying expanded T cells in peripheral blood. Method: immunoSEQ multiplex PCR; TCRdb's copy keeps in-frame clones and lacks some. The table has around 80,000 clones, 90% seen once. The length of the CDR3 is 17 residues. Germline trimming cut 4 bases from V and 3 bases from J; bases unmatched to any gene: 13. The germline V gene has CDR1 SEHNR and CDR2 FQNEAQ (reference sequence). The receptor was isolated from a person between 18 and 75 years old in good health. The chain has TRBV7-9 and TRBJ2-7, with 9 positions matching TRBD1. The sample taken for sequencing was blood. DNA of the CDR3: TGTGCCAGCAGCTCGGACAGGGGCCCAGCCCAAGACTACGAGCAGTACTTC. This encodes CASSSDRGPAQDYEQYF.